The 13 T cell receptor beta chains presented below share a single source sample, sequenced in a study of control samples from healthy donors and cancer patients. Assay used: immunoSEQ multiplex PCR; TCRdb lists only in-frame clones, some missing. The table lists some 82,000 clones, approximately 89% of them singletons, with 20% to 25% in the top ten. The sequencing input was blood. The source is a man aged 50 to 60 in good health.

The chain has TRBV4-3 and TRBJ2-5; D uncertain. Germline V CDR1 and CDR2: LGHNA, YSLEER. This CDR3 is 13 amino acids long. Trimming pared 2 bases from V and 0 bases from J, leaving 4 bases between. CDR3 DNA: TGCGCCAGCAGCCAAATGGACCAAGAGACCCAGTACTTC. Translation gives CASSQMDQETQYF.

The rearrangement uses TRBV5-1 and TRBJ1-1, with D uncertain. CDR3 length: 15 amino acids. V dropped 0 bases and J dropped 1 base, with 10 bases sitting between them. Per germline, CDR1 SGHRS and CDR2 YFSETQ. The CDR3 sequence is CASSLGLGPNTEAFF. The CDR3, as DNA: TGCGCCAGCAGCTTGGGACTAGGGCCGAACACTGAAGCTTTCTTT.

The chain combines TRBV7-9 with TRBJ1-6, with D possibly being TRBD1 (5 bases). Between the trimmed V and J ends, which lost 3 bases and 3 bases, there was a span of 6 bases. The CDR3 has 14 residues. Germline V gene lookup returns CDR1 SEHNR and CDR2 FQNEAQ (reference sequence). CDR3 amino acids: CASSLGGYNSPLHF. DNA of the CDR3: TGTGCCAGCAGCTTGGGGGGCTATAATTCACCCCTCCACTTT.

The chain employs TRBV23-1 and TRBJ1-2; D unclear. TRBV23-1 is labeled an ORF, and its function is uncertain. Trimming left V 0 bases short and J 7 bases short, with 12 bases between. The CDR3 is 14 amino acids. The CDR3 nucleotides read TGCGCCAGCAGTCAATCGAGGTCCCGGGGTGGCTACACCTTC. It translates to CASSQSRSRGGYTF.

The V and J genes are TRBV4-3 and TRBJ1-1; D remains unclear. CDR3 size: 14 residues. In germline, CDR1 is LGHNA, CDR2 YSLEER. The V and J ends lost 3 bases and 2 bases respectively, with 10 bases between them. Here the CDR3 reads CASSQLTDNTEAFF. The DNA of the CDR3 is TGCGCCAGCAGCCAGCTCACAGATAACACTGAAGCTTTCTTT.

The chain joins TRBV7-2 to TRBJ2-3; 9 bases match TRBD1. This CDR3 has 17 residues. CDR1 and CDR2 (germline): SGHTA, FQGNSA. The ends lost 1 base at V and 1 base at J; junction bases unmatched: 6. In nucleotides, the CDR3 is TGTGCCAGCAGCTTAGTGGGGACAGGGATAGGCACAGATACGCAGTATTTT. Translating it yields CASSLVGTGIGTDTQYF.

The V gene is TRBV2, the J gene TRBJ2-7; 9 bases are a match to TRBD2. V shed 6 bases and J 3 bases; nucleotides not matched to a gene: 9. This CDR3 contains 15 residues. Germline V CDR1 and CDR2: SNHLY, FYNNEI. CDR3 sequence (DNA): TGTGCCAGCAGGTCCTCGAGCGGGGGGAACTACGAGCAGTACTTC. It is translated as CASRSSSGGNYEQYF.

The chain employs TRBV7-6 and TRBJ1-2; D might be TRBD1 (6 bases). The CDR3 has 13 amino acids. V lost 5 bases to trimming and J lost 8 bases, with 15 bases between them. The germline V gene has CDR1 SGHVS and CDR2 FNYEAQ. CDR3 DNA sequence: TGTGCCAGCAGCCCCAGCAGGGGCGGAGGCTACACCTTC. Residues: CASSPSRGGGYTF.

This clone was counted only a few times. The CDR3 DNA reads TGTGCCAGTAGTCAACAGGGGCACGGGGTTGGCAATCAGCCCCAGCATTTT. Residues: CASSQQGHGVGNQPQHF. J is TRBJ1-5 and V is TRBV19, with TRBD1 identical over 7 bases. After removal of 5 bases from V and 2 bases from J, the junction contained 12 bases not matched to a gene. Germline CDR1 reads LNHDA; CDR2 reads SQIVND (reference sequence). This CDR3 spans 17 amino acids.

This clone was seen a handful of times. This sequence joins TRBV10-2 and TRBJ2-5; the D gene is possibly TRBD2 (6 bases). Trimming removed 6 bases at V and 0 bases at J, with 14 bases between. Germline assignment: CDR1 WSHSY and CDR2 SAAADI. There are 15 residues in the CDR3. CDR3 loop: CASRRDSMNQETQYF. CDR3 coding DNA: TGCGCCAGCAGAAGGGACTCTATGAACCAAGAGACCCAGTACTTC.

This clone turned up a few times. V gene TRBV2 combines with J gene TRBJ2-2; D uncertain. Per the germline V gene, CDR1 is SNHLY and CDR2 is FYNNEI. The CDR3 loop spans 14 amino acids. Deletions cut 2 bases from V and 5 bases from J, with 9 bases between. CDR3 bases: TGTGCCAGCAGTGAAAGGGTGGAAACCGGGGAGCTGTTTTTT. Amino acid sequence: CASSERVETGELFF.

The V call is TRBV6-6, the J call TRBJ2-4; D may be TRBD1 (6 bases). Trimming removed 6 bases from V and 0 bases from J, with 9 bases in between. There are 14 residues in the CDR3. Germline CDR1 reads MNHNY; CDR2 reads SVGAGI (reference sequence). CDR3 in DNA: TGTGCCAGCAGGACAGGCAGAGCCAAAAACATTCAGTACTTC. As protein: CASRTGRAKNIQYF.

V is TRBV12-3 or TRBV12-4 and J is TRBJ1-2, with D possibly matching TRBD1 (5 bases). V was pared by 2 bases and J by 5 bases, with 9 bases between. The CDR3 has 13 residues. In DNA, the CDR3 is TGTGCCAGCAGTTTAAAGCGACAGTATGGCTACACCTTC. Translating it yields CASSLKRQYGYTF.